Described below is a single T cell receptor (beta chain) sequence and its context. This specimen belongs to a study of shared T cell receptors in the human thymus. The repertoire was sequenced with immunoSEQ multiplex PCR; TCRdb's copy has only in-frame clones and lacks some. Of hundreds of thousands of clones listed, approximately 87% were seen once; the top ten hold about 0.0094%. The data also belong to a second study, concerning human thymus T cells.

Sequenced sample: thymocytes. The sequence was obtained from a boy younger than two with a congenital heart defect.

CDR3 region: CASGGPYNEQFF. The CDR3 nucleotides read TGTGCCAGCGGTGGCCCCTACAATGAGCAGTTCTTC. The chain joins TRBV28 to TRBJ2-1, with no clear D. The V gene's germline CDR1 is MDHEN and CDR2 SYDVKM. The CDR3 has 12 residues. The V end was cut by 8 bases, the J end by 2 bases, with 7 bases between.